These 5 T cell receptor beta chains originate from one sample sequenced in a study of blood T cells in healthy people across ages. Next came a second PCR, run for roughly 6 to 11 cycles, which used a sample-barcoded 5' primer along with a J-beta primer mix. TCRdb reprocessed the 5' RACE reads via MiXCR and lists one record per CDR3 protein. The sample gives 700,000 or so distinct CDR3 sequences, 20% to 25% of which show up once; around a fifth is in the top ten. The sequencing input was blood. Source of these receptors: a man in his sixties or seventies in good health.

The rearrangement uses TRBV12-3 or TRBV12-4 and TRBJ1-5, with 9 bases identical to TRBD1. This CDR3 spans 19 amino acids. Trimming at V came to 7 bases and at J to 0 bases, leaving 16 bases not matched to a gene. The CDR3 loop reads CASTTWPDRGKFSNQPQHF. Written as DNA, the CDR3 is TGTGCCAGCACTACCTGGCCGGACAGGGGAAAATTTAGCAATCAGCCCCAGCATTTT.

This clonotype was counted between two and nine times. The CDR3 sequence: CASSPAGGNQPQHF. Written as DNA, the CDR3 is TGTGCCAGCAGTCCCGCAGGGGGCAATCAGCCCCAGCATTTT. This chain joins TRBV2 and TRBJ1-5, with a possible D match to TRBD1 (6 bases). Germline assignment: CDR1 SNHLY and CDR2 FYNNEI. Trimming removed 5 bases at V and 2 bases at J, with 10 bases between. The CDR3 has 14 residues.

The rearrangement uses TRBV2 and TRBJ2-1; D is possibly TRBD2 (5 bases). The V end was cut by 9 bases, the J end by 4 bases, with 13 bases between. Germline-derived CDR1 and CDR2 are SNHLY and FYNNEI. There are 13 residues in the CDR3. CDR3 loop: CARGAGGYNEQFF. The CDR3 region has the DNA TGTGCCAGGGGAGCCGGAGGATACAATGAGCAGTTCTTC.

The V gene is TRBV2, the J gene TRBJ2-4, with D maybe TRBD1 (5 bases). The CDR3 covers 14 residues. Germline lookup yields CDR1 SNHLY and CDR2 FYNNEI. V was clipped by 4 bases and J by 5 bases, with 12 bases between them. The CDR3 sequence is CASSVVETENIQYF. The CDR3 DNA follows: TGTGCCAGCAGTGTGGTGGAGACAGAAAACATTCAGTACTTC. The variable domain in full, with the rest retrieved from reference TRBV2 and TRBJ2-4, is EPEVTQTPSHQVTQMGQEVILRCVPISNHLYFYWYRQILGQKVEFLVSFYNNEISEKSEIFDDQFSVERPDGSNFTLKIRSTKLEDSAMYFCASSVVETENIQYFGAGTRLSVL.

This clonotype showed up just once. One base away lies a much larger clone, so this may be a sequencing read error. The rearrangement joins TRBV5-1 to TRBJ1-1; D may be TRBD1 (5 bases). Trimming took off 3 bases at V and 3 bases at J, with 9 bases between the two ends. The germline V gene encodes CDR1 SGHRS and CDR2 YFSETQ. CDR3 size: 13 residues. The CDR3 DNA follows: TGCGCCAGCAGCTGGGAGGGGTACACTGAAGCTTTCTTT. This sequence encodes CASSWEGYTEAFF.